This TCR beta chain was retrieved from a study of blood T cells in healthy people across ages. This clonotype was picked up a small number of times. Its matching antigen is unknown. The junction departs from germline at one end; a sequencing error may be responsible. This CDR3 is built from 13 residues. Germline CDR1 is MNHNY and CDR2 is SVGAGI (reference sequence). Combining a sample-barcoded 5' primer with a J-beta primer mix, a second PCR ran for roughly 6 to 12 cycles. Each of the cDNA molecules was tagged by a template-switch adaptor with 12 random nucleotides. TCRdb analysed the 5' RACE reads with MiXCR anew, one entry per CDR3 protein. Among a few hundred thousand distinct CDR3 sequences listed, 25% to 30% were seen once. Study observations and caveats: While age rose, TCR beta diversity per million T cells dropped in a roughly linear way. Compared with aged donors, long-lived donors showed fewer expanded clones, suggesting selection.

The sequence was obtained from a woman between 65 and 79 years old in good health. Input material: blood. This chain links TRBV6-6 with TRBJ1-2; possibly TRBD1 for D (5 bases). In nucleotides, the CDR3 is TGTACCAGCAGCTTCCAACACCAGGGTGGCTACACCTTC. It specifies CTSSFQHQGGYTF.